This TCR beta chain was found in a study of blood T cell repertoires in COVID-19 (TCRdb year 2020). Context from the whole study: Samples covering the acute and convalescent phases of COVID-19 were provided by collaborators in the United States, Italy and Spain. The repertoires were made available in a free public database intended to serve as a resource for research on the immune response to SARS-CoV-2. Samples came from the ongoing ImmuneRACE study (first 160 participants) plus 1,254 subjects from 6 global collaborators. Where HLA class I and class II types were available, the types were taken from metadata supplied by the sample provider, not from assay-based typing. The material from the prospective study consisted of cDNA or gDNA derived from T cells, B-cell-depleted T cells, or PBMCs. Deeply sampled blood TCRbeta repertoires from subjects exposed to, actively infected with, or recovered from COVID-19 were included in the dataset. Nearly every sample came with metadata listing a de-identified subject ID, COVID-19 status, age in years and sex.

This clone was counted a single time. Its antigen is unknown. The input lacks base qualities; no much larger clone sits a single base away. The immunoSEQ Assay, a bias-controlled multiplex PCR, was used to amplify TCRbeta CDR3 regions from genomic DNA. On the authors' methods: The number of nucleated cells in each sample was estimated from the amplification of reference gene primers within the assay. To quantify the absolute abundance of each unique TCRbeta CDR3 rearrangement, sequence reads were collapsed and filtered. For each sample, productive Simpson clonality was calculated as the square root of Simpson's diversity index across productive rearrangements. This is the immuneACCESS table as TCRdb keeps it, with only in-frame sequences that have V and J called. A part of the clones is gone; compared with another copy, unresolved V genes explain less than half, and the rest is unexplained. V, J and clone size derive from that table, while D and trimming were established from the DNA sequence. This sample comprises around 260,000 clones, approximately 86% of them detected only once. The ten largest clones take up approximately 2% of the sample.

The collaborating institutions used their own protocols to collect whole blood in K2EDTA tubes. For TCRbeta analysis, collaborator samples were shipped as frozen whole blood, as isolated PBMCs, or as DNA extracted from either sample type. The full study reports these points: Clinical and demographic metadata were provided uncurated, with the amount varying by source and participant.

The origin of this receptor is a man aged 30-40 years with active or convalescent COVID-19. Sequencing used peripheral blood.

The CDR3 reads as follows: CASSLTSASWSTDTQYF. The nucleotide sequence is TGTGCCAGCAGCTTAACTTCAGCTAGTTGGAGCACAGATACGCAGTATTTT. The chain couples TRBV7-2 to TRBJ2-3; the D gene lacks a confident call. V is reduced by 2 bases and J by 0 bases, leaving a spacing of 15 bases between them. Measured from the cysteine to the phenylalanine, the CDR3 is 17 residues long. Just CDR3 DNA is preserved here, 51 bases in frame from base 1. Per the germline V gene, SGHTA is the CDR1 and FQGNSA is the CDR2.